The rows below give T cell receptor beta chains drawn from one sample of a study of cytomegalovirus exposure and HLA in healthy donors. Data came from immunoSEQ multiplex PCR; TCRdb stores just in-frame clones and leaves some out. The sample carries about 150,000 clones, roughly nine tenths recorded once. Specimen: PBMCs. These receptors came from a man between 18 and 35 years old in good health and CMV-seronegative. CDR3s include the opening cysteine and the closing phenylalanine or tryptophan. Fields, in order: J gene, V gene, clone size, CDR3 protein. A row's size may be missing; if present it is once, few, many or a size class.

>TRBJ2-7|TRBV27|-
CASRGSGGSYEQYF
>TRBJ2-1|TRBV7-9|-
CAGEQPLSYNEQFF
>TRBJ2-1|TRBV7-2|-
CASSWREGLFNEQFF
>TRBJ2-6|TRBV29-1|-
CSVELRGDSRSGANVLTF
>TRBJ2-3|TRBV5-1|once
CASSLRTPPGTDTQYF
>TRBJ1-1|TRBV7-8|-
CASTGVQALAGTEAFF
>TRBJ2-1|TRBV5-1|-
CASSLGTSPYNEQFF
>TRBJ2-3|TRBV5-1|-
CASSLVGGEFADTQYF
>TRBJ2-3|TRBV5-1|few
CASSSFPSGGYSDTQYF
>TRBJ2-3|TRBV7-8|-
CASSLAGPGTQYF
>TRBJ2-7|TRBV30|-
CAWSPGTASSYEQYF
>TRBJ1-5|TRBV6-5|-
CASSLRQGNQPQHF
>TRBJ2-1|TRBV10-3|few
CAISESIAGSSYNEQFF
>TRBJ2-1|TRBV1|-
CTSSQDERVDEQFF
>TRBJ1-1|TRBV9|-
CASSSGQGSTEAFF
>TRBJ1-2|TRBV19|few
CASSLQGEGGYTF
>TRBJ2-7|TRBV27|-
CASSWAGTASYEQYF
>TRBJ2-6|TRBV2|few
CAGRQRHSGANVLTF
>TRBJ2-5|TRBV21-1|-
CASSKAGSGETQYF
>TRBJ1-5|TRBV27|-
CASSLMGSNQPQHF
>TRBJ1-2|TRBV9|-
CASSVEEGVGYTF
>TRBJ2-3|TRBV5-4|-
CASSLRLWTRGSAEDTQYF
>TRBJ1-5|TRBV7-9|-
CASSLDAGQPQHF
>TRBJ1-2|TRBV7-9|-
CASSLGSGANGYTF
>TRBJ1-1|TRBV7-6|-
CASSFGQSTEAFF
>TRBJ1-1|TRBV5-4|-
CASSQGARNTEAFF
>TRBJ2-2|TRBV19|once
CASSRRRQGARTGELFF
>TRBJ2-1|TRBV7-9|-
CASSLRLSSYNEQFF
>TRBJ2-5|TRBV9|-
CASSAPGQEETQYF
>TRBJ2-1|TRBV27|-
CASTLMGLAGGRSQREQFF
>TRBJ1-2|TRBV2|few
CASSASRFSYTF
>TRBJ1-1|TRBV10-3|-
CASLMEGAWNTEAFF
>TRBJ2-3|TRBV10-3|once
CAISESGGKDTQYF
>TRBJ1-3|TRBV6-6|-
CASLGNTIYF
>TRBJ1-5|TRBV4-3|-
CASSQEANQPQHF
>TRBJ1-1|TRBV11-2|once
CASSLGAGMNTEAFF
>TRBJ2-7|TRBV25-1|-
CASSGDRGTYEQYF
>TRBJ2-1|TRBV7-9|-
CASSSGTDSYNEQFF
>TRBJ1-5|TRBV30|-
CAWSHSNQPQHF
>TRBJ2-1|TRBV27|-
CASSLRGREYNEQFF
>TRBJ2-4|TRBV9|-
CASSPRLAGGPVDKNIQYF
>TRBJ2-6|TRBV11-2|once
CATGQGSGANVLTF
>TRBJ2-1|TRBV9|-
CASSVTVYNEQFF
>TRBJ1-4|TRBV19|few
CASSITEEKLFF
>TRBJ2-3|TRBV9|-
CASSVGLAGDPQYF
>TRBJ1-5|TRBV19|-
CASSIWAGESNQPQHF
>TRBJ1-2|TRBV28|once
CATLGTTGNGYTF
>TRBJ2-3|TRBV11-2|-
CASRHPRLAGTGNTDTQYF
>TRBJ2-1|TRBV6-4|-
CASGQGANNEQFF
>TRBJ2-3|TRBV7-9|-
CASSLFSGQGALNTDTQYF
>TRBJ2-7|TRBV19|-
CASSISGGAYEQYF
>TRBJ2-5|TRBV11-3|-
CASSLDRRTSGRAQETQYF
>TRBJ2-2|TRBV19|-
CAIRNPGTGDTGELFF
>TRBJ2-3|TRBV9|-
CASSVASGDNTDTQYF
>TRBJ1-2|TRBV6-1|-
CASSSSYRHYGYTF